This T cell receptor beta chain was sequenced in a study of shared clonotypes between healthy human individuals. Germline values: CDR1 ENHRY, CDR2 SYGVKD. CDR3 length equals 15 residues. Trimming at V came to 3 bases and at J to 4 bases, leaving 8 bases not matched to a gene. It was CD45RO-negative cells, positively selected for CCR7, that made up naive CD8 cells, with terminally differentiated effector memory CD45RA+ cells excluded. The assay was run at deep level. The method was immunoSEQ multiplex PCR; TCRdb's version includes in-frame clones alone and lacks a portion of them. In the table there are around 1.9 million clones, 90% to 95% of which are singletons.

Sequencing used naive CD8+ T cells from PBMCs. The rearrangement uses TRBV10-3 and TRBJ2-7, with 8 bases that match TRBD2. This clonotype originated in a man aged 18 to 29 in good health. Some clones in this sample may be carry-over from other donors' samples. CDR3 sequence (DNA): TGTGCCATCAGTGAAGGTCTAGCGGGCGATTACGAGCAGTACTTC. Residues: CAISEGLAGDYEQYF.